The 17 T cell receptor beta chains listed next were all sequenced from one sample in a study of blood T cell repertoires in COVID-19. Profiling relied on immunoSEQ multiplex PCR, and the TCRdb table lists in-frame clones only, not all of them. Of 55,000 to 75,000 clones in the sample, roughly nine tenths were seen once. What was sequenced was peripheral blood. The receptors here all came from a man between 60 and 75 years old with acute or convalescent COVID-19.

The V and J genes are TRBV29-1 and TRBJ2-3, with TRBD2 as a possible D gene (5 bases). The CDR3 has 12 residues. From germline, CDR1 is SQVTM and CDR2 ANQGSEA. Trimming shortened V by 5 bases and J by 1 base, and 7 bases separated the two germline ends. The CDR3 DNA sequence: TGCAGCGTTTCCGGGGGCACAGATACGCAGTATTTT. It encodes CSVSGGTDTQYF.

This chain links TRBV7-9 with TRBJ2-2, with D perhaps TRBD2 (5 bases). CDR1 and CDR2 from the germline V gene are SEHNR and FQNEAQ (reference sequence). V gave up 1 base and J gave up 6 bases, with 9 bases separating them. CDR3 length: 14 amino acids. CDR3: CASSLDWGAGELFF. In DNA, the CDR3 is TGTGCCAGCAGCTTAGACTGGGGAGCCGGGGAGCTGTTTTTT.

Points on this clone: A junction end diverges from the germline sequence, so it may reflect a read error. V and J are TRBV7-7 and TRBJ2-5; tentative D call: TRBD1 (6 bases). The CDR3 has 13 amino acids. The germline gives CDR1 SSHAT, CDR2 FNYEAQ (reference sequence). CDR3 bases: TGTGCTAGCAGCCCCGACAGGCGCGAGACCCAGTACTTC. Translated: CASSPDRRETQYF.

V is TRBV5-6 and J is TRBJ2-1; 12 positions match TRBD2. Losses at the gene ends were 4 bases for V and 6 bases for J; bases not matched to a gene: 5. Germline V lookup: CDR1 SGHDT, CDR2 YYEEEE. This CDR3 contains 15 residues. CDR3 coding DNA: TGTGCCAGCAGCCCGCCGGGACTAGCGGGCAATGAGCAGTTCTTC. As protein: CASSPPGLAGNEQFF.

The chain joins TRBV9 to TRBJ2-5; TRBD1 matches 9 bases. The CDR3 has 15 amino acids. The V gene's germline CDR1 is SGDLS and CDR2 YYNGEE. J was trimmed by 4 bases and V by 2 bases; bases with no gene match: 6. The CDR3 region is CASSVIQGAGETQYF. DNA of the CDR3: TGTGCCAGCAGCGTTATACAGGGGGCGGGAGAGACCCAGTACTTC.

The chain joins TRBV5-1 to TRBJ2-3, with TRBD2 matching 9 bases. Germline CDR1 is SGHRS and CDR2 is YFSETQ. With 4 bases clipped from V and 1 base from J, the junction kept 4 bases outside the gene matches. The CDR3 contains 15 residues. The CDR3 nucleotides read TGCGCCAGCAGCCCCGGGACTAGCCGCACAGATACGCAGTATTTT. This encodes CASSPGTSRTDTQYF.

The chain joins TRBV5-6 to TRBJ1-5; D is ambiguous. In germline, CDR1 is SGHDT, CDR2 YYEEEE. Trimming took 0 bases from V and 0 from J, leaving 13 bases between them. This CDR3 comprises 17 residues. The CDR3 region has the DNA TGTGCCAGCAGCTTGGGAGGATTCGGGTTTAGCAATCAGCCCCAGCATTTT. The encoded protein is CASSLGGFGFSNQPQHF.

The chain recombines TRBV19 with TRBJ1-5; D unresolved. CDR1 LNHDA and CDR2 SQIVND come from the germline V gene (reference sequence). CDR3 length: 17 amino acids. The ends were cut back, 4 bases at V and 2 bases at J, with 18 bases in the middle. The CDR3 region has the DNA TGTGCCAGTAGTAACCCCCGGCGGGATCGTCGCAATCAGCCCCAGCATTTT. Its protein product is CASSNPRRDRRNQPQHF.

The V gene is TRBV6-5, the J gene TRBJ1-1; D not resolved. CDR1 is MNHEY, CDR2 SVGAGI, per germline. The V end was cut by 8 bases, the J end by 6 bases, with 13 bases between. This CDR3 spans 12 amino acids. The CDR3 DNA is TGTGCCAGCGGGAGAGGGAGCGCTGAAGCTTTCTTT. Translated: CASGRGSAEAFF.

This sequence joins TRBV18 and TRBJ2-7, with 7 positions matching TRBD2. After removal of 2 bases from V and 5 bases from J, the junction contained 9 bases not matched to a gene. The CDR3 covers 15 residues. Germline V lookup: CDR1 KGHSH, CDR2 LQKENI. The CDR3: CASSPILRGGDEQYF. The CDR3 nucleotides read TGTGCCAGCTCACCAATACTGAGGGGAGGGGACGAGCAGTACTTC.

This clone was recorded only once. The V gene is TRBV5-1, the J gene TRBJ2-7; TRBD1 is a possible D gene (6 bases). Germline CDR1 reads SGHRS; CDR2 reads YFSETQ. This CDR3 comprises 12 residues. Trimming left V 4 bases short and J 3 bases short, with 8 bases between. The CDR3 region has the DNA TGCGCCAGCAGCGTGGACAGCTACGAGCAGTACTTC. Its protein product is CASSVDSYEQYF. Variable domain in full (rest from reference TRBV5-1 and TRBJ2-7): KAGVTQTPRYLIKTRGQQVTLSCSPISGHRSVSWYQQTPGQGLQFLFEYFSETQRNKGNFPGRFSGRQFSNSRSEMNVSTLELGDSALYLCASSVDSYEQYFGPGTRLTVT.

The chain couples TRBV12-5 to TRBJ2-1; 7 bases agree with TRBD2. V lost 5 bases and J lost 0; bases outside the gene matches: 4. Germline loops: CDR1 LGHNT, CDR2 FRNRAP. This CDR3 has 15 residues. The CDR3 sequence is CASGSGASSYNEQFF. The CDR3 region has the DNA TGTGCTAGTGGTAGCGGGGCGAGCTCCTACAATGAGCAGTTCTTC.

This chain joins TRBV9 and TRBJ2-2; TRBD1 might be the D (5 bases). CDR1 SGDLS and CDR2 YYNGEE come from the germline V gene. V was clipped by 1 base and J by 3 bases, with 13 bases between them. The CDR3 sequence is 16 residues long. In DNA form, the CDR3 reads TGTGCCAGCAGCGTAAAGGGGCAAGTTGACACCGGGGAGCTGTTTTTT. This gives the protein CASSVKGQVDTGELFF.

This clone was seen only once. The DNA for the CDR3 is TGTGCCAGCAGTGATTTGGCAAGGAGCTCCTACGAGCAGTACTTC. Translation gives CASSDLARSSYEQYF. This rearrangement joins TRBV2 to TRBJ2-7; D uncertain. Trimming removed 3 bases from V and 0 bases from J, with 12 bases in between. This CDR3 region has 15 residues. Per the germline V gene, CDR1 is SNHLY and CDR2 is FYNNEI.

The rearrangement links TRBV19 to TRBJ2-2; TRBD1 matches at 7 bases. V gave up 8 bases and J gave up 7 bases; unmatched junction bases: 7. The germline gives CDR1 LNHDA, CDR2 SQIVND (reference sequence). There are 13 residues in the CDR3. The CDR3 spells CASRGQVGGELFF. As DNA, the CDR3 is TGTGCCAGTCGCGGACAGGTGGGCGGGGAGCTGTTTTTT.

The chain combines TRBV5-1 with TRBJ1-6, with D possibly TRBD1 on 5 matching bases. Germline lookup yields CDR1 SGHRS and CDR2 YFSETQ. Deletions cut 5 bases from V and 5 bases from J, with 17 bases between. The CDR3 consists of 16 residues. This CDR3 reads CASRYEKGANNSPLHF. The CDR3 bases are TGCGCCAGCAGGTACGAGAAAGGGGCGAATAATTCACCCCTCCACTTT.

The J gene is TRBJ1-1, the V gene TRBV29-1, with 7 bases aligning to TRBD1. Losses at the gene ends were 5 bases for V and 3 bases for J; bases not matched to a gene: 6. Per the germline V gene, CDR1 is SQVTM and CDR2 is ANQGSEA. The CDR3 extends over 13 amino acids. The DNA for the CDR3 is TGCAGCGTTAAGACAGGGCAGGACACTGAAGCTTTCTTT. As protein: CSVKTGQDTEAFF.